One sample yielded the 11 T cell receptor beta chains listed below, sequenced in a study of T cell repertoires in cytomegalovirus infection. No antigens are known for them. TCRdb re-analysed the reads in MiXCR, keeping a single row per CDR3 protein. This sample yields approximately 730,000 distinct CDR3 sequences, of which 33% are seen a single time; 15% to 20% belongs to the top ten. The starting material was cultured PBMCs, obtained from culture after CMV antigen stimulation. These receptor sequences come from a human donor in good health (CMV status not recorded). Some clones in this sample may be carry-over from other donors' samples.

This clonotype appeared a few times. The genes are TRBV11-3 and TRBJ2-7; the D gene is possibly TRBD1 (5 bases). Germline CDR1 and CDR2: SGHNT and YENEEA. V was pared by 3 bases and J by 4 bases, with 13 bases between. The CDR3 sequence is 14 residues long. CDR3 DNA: TGTGCCAGCAGCTTCAGGGAAATGAAATACGAGCAGTACTTC. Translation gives CASSFREMKYEQYF.

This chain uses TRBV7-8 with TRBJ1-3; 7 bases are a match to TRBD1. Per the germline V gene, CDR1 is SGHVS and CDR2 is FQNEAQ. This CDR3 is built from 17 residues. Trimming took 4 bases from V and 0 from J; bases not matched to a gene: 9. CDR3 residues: CASSSLQGRFSGNTIYF. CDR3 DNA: TGTGCCAGCAGCTCCCTACAGGGGCGGTTCTCTGGAAACACCATATATTTT. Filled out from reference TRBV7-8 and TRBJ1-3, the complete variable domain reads GAGVSQSPRYKVAKRGQDVALRCDPISGHVSLFWYQQALGQGPEFLTYFQNEAQLDKSGLPSDRFFAERPEGSVSTLKIQRTQQEDSAVYLCASSSLQGRFSGNTIYFGEGSWLTVV.

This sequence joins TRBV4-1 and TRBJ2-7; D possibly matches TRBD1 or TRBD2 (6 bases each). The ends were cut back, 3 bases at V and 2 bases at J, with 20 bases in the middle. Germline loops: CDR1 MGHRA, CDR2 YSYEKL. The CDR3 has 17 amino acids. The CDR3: CASSQGQGRKKAYEQYF. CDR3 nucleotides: TGCGCCAGCAGCCAGGGTCAGGGGAGGAAAAAGGCCTACGAGCAGTACTTC.

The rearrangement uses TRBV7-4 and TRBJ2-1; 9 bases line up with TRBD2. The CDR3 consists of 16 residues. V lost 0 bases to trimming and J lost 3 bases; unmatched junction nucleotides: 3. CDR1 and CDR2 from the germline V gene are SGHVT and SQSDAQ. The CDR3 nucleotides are TGTGCCAGCAGCTTAGCGGTGACTAGCGGCTACAATGAGCAGTTCTTC. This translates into CASSLAVTSGYNEQFF.

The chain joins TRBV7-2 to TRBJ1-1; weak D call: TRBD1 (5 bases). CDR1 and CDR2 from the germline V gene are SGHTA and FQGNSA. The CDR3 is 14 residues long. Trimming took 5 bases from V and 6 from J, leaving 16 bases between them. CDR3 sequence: CASSPPGRFPEAFF. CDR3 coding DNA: TGTGCCAGCAGCCCTCCGGGGCGGTTTCCTGAAGCTTTCTTT.

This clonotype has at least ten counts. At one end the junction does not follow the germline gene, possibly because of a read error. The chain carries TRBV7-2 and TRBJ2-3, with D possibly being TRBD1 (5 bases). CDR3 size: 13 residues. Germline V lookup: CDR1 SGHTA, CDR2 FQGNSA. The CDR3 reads CASSLRGRGPPDF. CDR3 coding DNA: TGTGCCAGCAGCTTAAGAGGAAGGGGCCCCCCGGATTTT.

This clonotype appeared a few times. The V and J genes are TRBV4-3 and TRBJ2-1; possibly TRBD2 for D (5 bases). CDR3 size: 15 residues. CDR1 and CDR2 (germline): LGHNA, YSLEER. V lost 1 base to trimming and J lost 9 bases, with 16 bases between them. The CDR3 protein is CASSQVLSPGSEQFF. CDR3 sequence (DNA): TGCGCCAGCAGCCAAGTGCTATCTCCGGGGAGTGAGCAGTTCTTC.

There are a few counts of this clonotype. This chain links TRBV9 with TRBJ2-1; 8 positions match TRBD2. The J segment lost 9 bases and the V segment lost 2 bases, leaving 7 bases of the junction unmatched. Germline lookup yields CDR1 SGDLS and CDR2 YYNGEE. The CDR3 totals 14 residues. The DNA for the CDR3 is TGTGCCAGCAGCGTCAGCGGACTAGCAAGTGAGCAGTTCTTC. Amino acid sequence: CASSVSGLASEQFF. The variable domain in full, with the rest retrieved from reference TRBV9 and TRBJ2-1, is DSGVTQTPKHLITATGQRVTLRCSPRSGDLSVYWYQQSLDQGLQFLIQYYNGEERAKGNILERFSAQQFPDLHSELNLSSLELGDSALYFCASSVSGLASEQFFGPGTRLTVL.

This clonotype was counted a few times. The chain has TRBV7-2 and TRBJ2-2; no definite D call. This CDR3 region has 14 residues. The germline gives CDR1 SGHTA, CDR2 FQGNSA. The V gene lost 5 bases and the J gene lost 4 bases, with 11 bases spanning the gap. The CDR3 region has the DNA TGTGCCAGCAGCCCTCAATTATTCACCGGGGAGCTGTTTTTT. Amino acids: CASSPQLFTGELFF.

The CDR3 DNA reads TGTGCCAGCAGCCCCAATTTAGGGGGGGGTACAGATACGCAGTATTTT. Translation gives CASSPNLGGGTDTQYF. The gene calls are TRBV9 and TRBJ2-3; the D gene is possibly TRBD2 (7 bases). The CDR3 sequence is 16 residues long. With 4 bases removed from V and 3 bases from J, the gap between germline ends came to 18 bases. Germline loops: CDR1 SGDLS, CDR2 YYNGEE. The whole variable domain, remainder taken from reference TRBV9 and TRBJ2-3, is DSGVTQTPKHLITATGQRVTLRCSPRSGDLSVYWYQQSLDQGLQFLIQYYNGEERAKGNILERFSAQQFPDLHSELNLSSLELGDSALYFCASSPNLGGGTDTQYFGPGTRLTVL.

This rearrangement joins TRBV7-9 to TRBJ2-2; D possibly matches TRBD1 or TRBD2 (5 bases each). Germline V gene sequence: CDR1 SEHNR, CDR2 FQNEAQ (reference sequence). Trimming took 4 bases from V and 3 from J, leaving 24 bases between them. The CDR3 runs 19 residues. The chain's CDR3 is CASSSARAIIPGYTGELFF. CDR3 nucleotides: TGTGCCAGCAGCTCCGCGAGGGCTATTATTCCAGGGTACACCGGGGAGCTGTTTTTT.